The sequence of this TCR beta chain was determined in a study of blood T cells in healthy people across ages. This CDR3 contains 13 residues. Germline loops: CDR1 SQVTM, CDR2 ANQGSEA. The V end was cut by 6 bases, the J end by 0 bases, with 12 bases between. It was with a sample-barcoded 5' primer and a J-beta primer mix that a second PCR of about 7 to 12 cycles was run. Unique molecular identifiers of 12 random nucleotides labeled each cDNA. TCRdb independently ran MiXCR on the 5' RACE reads; one entry per CDR3 protein. The table lists some 900,000 distinct CDR3 sequences, roughly 43% of them singletons.

Sequenced input: blood. The chain employs TRBV29-1 and TRBJ2-7, with D hard to call. The clonotype originates from a man aged 25-45 years in good health. This chain's CDR3 is CSVVGTSSYEQYF. The CDR3 nucleotides read TGCAGCGTCGTTGGTACCAGCTCCTACGAGCAGTACTTC.